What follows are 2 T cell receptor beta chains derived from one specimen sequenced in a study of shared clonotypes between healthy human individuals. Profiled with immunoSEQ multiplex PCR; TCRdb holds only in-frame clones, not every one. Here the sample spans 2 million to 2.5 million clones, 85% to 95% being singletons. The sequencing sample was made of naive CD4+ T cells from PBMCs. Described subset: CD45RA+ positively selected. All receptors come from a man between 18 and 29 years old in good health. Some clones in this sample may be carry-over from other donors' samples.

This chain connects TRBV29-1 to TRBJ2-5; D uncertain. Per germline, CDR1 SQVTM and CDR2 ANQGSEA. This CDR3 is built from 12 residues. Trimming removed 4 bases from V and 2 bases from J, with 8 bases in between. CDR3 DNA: TGCAGCGTTGGGAGACTGCAAGAGACCCAGTACTTC. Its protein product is CSVGRLQETQYF.

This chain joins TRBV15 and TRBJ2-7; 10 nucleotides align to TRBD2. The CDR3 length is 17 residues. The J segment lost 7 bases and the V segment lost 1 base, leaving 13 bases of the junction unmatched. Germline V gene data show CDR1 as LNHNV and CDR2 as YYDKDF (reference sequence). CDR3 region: CATSRGDLAGDPGEQYF. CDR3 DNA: TGTGCCACCAGCAGAGGAGATCTAGCGGGAGATCCTGGTGAGCAGTACTTC.